A selection of T cell receptor beta chains follows, all from one sample in a study of lymphopenia after photon versus proton radiotherapy. TCRdb's table, derived via immunoSEQ multiplex PCR, lists solely in-frame clones and lacks some. Of about 83,000 clones listed, around 80% are singletons. The input for sequencing was peripheral blood, taken from a patient treated with proton-based radiotherapy. All receptors derive from a man between 60 and 70 years old with pancreatic cancer. The CDR3 runs from the conserved cysteine through the conserved F or W. Each record gives: J gene, D gene, V gene, clone size, CDR3 protein, CDR3 DNA. A D gene is named only where the DNA matches it firmly. Clone size is given for some rows only: seen once, a few or many times, or a class if the clone is expanded.

TRBJ1-5	TRBD1	TRBV30	NA	CAWGGQNNQPQHF	TGTGCCTGGGGGGGACAGAACAATCAGCCCCAGCATTTT
TRBJ2-1	NA	TRBV7-2	NA	CASSLRYNEQFF	TGTGCCAGCAGCTTACGCTACAATGAGCAGTTCTTC
TRBJ1-4	NA	TRBV5-4	NA	CASSLKTSATGNEKLFF	TGTGCCAGCAGCTTGAAGACCTCCGCGACAGGAAATGAAAAACTGTTTTTT
TRBJ2-3	NA	TRBV28	NA	CASSLYGRGSYTQYF	TGTGCCAGCAGTTTATACGGCAGGGGATCGTATACGCAGTATTTT
TRBJ2-3	NA	TRBV7-2	few	CASSLAQARTDTQYF	TGTGCCAGCAGCTTAGCACAGGCCCGCACAGATACGCAGTATTTT
TRBJ1-5	NA	TRBV19	NA	CASSIFLGVDRYSQPQHF	TGTGCCAGTAGTATCTTCCTCGGTGTTGACAGGTATAGTCAGCCCCAGCATTTT
TRBJ2-7	NA	TRBV20-1	NA	CSARQGHRQYF	TGCAGTGCTAGACAAGGACACCGGCAGTACTTC
TRBJ2-6	NA	TRBV11-3	once	CASSLSGLAGANVLTF	TGTGCCAGCAGCCTCTCAGGGCTCGCTGGGGCCAACGTCCTGACTTTC
TRBJ2-7	TRBD1	TRBV28	few	CASSQPYGTGNEQYF	TGTGCCAGCAGCCAACCCTACGGGACAGGAAACGAGCAGTACTTC
TRBJ2-4	NA	TRBV5-1	NA	CASSTNTGALNIQYF	TGCGCCAGCAGCACTAATACAGGTGCTTTAAACATTCAGTACTTC
TRBJ2-7	TRBD1	TRBV10-3	NA	CAISRDRGPDDEQYF	TGTGCCATCAGTCGGGACAGGGGGCCCGACGACGAGCAGTACTTC
TRBJ1-2	NA	TRBV7-9	once	CASSLAAATNYGYTF	TGTGCCAGCAGCTTAGCGGCGGCCACTAACTATGGCTACACCTTC
TRBJ1-5	TRBD1	TRBV28	NA	CASSLEGQGLSGNQPQHF	TGTGCCAGCAGTCTGGAGGGACAGGGGTTGAGTGGCAATCAGCCCCAGCATTTT
TRBJ2-2	NA	TRBV6-6	NA	CASRGRGGTNTGELFF	TGTGCCAGCAGGGGAAGGGGCGGGACGAACACCGGGGAGCTGTTTTTT
TRBJ2-7	NA	TRBV19	few	CASRRLGPPYEQYF	TGTGCCAGTAGACGACTCGGTCCCCCCTACGAGCAGTACTTC
TRBJ1-1	NA	TRBV27	NA	CASRPTRLRAEAFF	TGTGCCAGCAGGCCTACACGGCTACGGGCTGAAGCTTTCTTT
TRBJ2-7	TRBD1	TRBV11-2	once	CASSPTTGAEQYF	TGTGCCAGCAGCCCAACCACAGGGGCCGAGCAGTACTTC
TRBJ2-5	TRBD2	TRBV15	NA	CATSSQVGIAGQETQYF	TGTGCCACCAGCTCTCAAGTGGGGATAGCGGGTCAAGAGACCCAGTACTTC
TRBJ2-3	TRBD2	TRBV18	NA	CASSPSGSADTQYF	TGTGCCAGCTCTCCTAGCGGGAGCGCAGATACGCAGTATTTT
TRBJ2-2	TRBD2	TRBV9	NA	CASSASSGVGTGELFF	TGTGCCAGCAGCGCCTCTAGCGGGGTGGGGACCGGGGAGCTGTTTTTT
TRBJ2-1	TRBD2	TRBV5-8	NA	CASSSWGLAAAYNEQFF	TGTGCCAGCAGCTCGTGGGGACTAGCGGCCGCCTACAATGAGCAGTTCTTC
TRBJ1-4	TRBD1	TRBV11-3	NA	CASSKNPTGAREKLFF	TGTGCCAGCAGCAAAAATCCGACAGGGGCGCGCGAAAAACTGTTTTTT
TRBJ1-1	NA	TRBV28	once	CASRQTGNTEAFF	TGTGCCAGCAGGCAAACAGGGAACACTGAAGCTTTCTTT
TRBJ2-7	NA	TRBV29-1	NA	CSVEGVESKDEQYF	TGCAGCGTTGAAGGGGTGGAGTCCAAGGACGAGCAGTACTTC
TRBJ1-4	TRBD1	TRBV6-1	NA	CASSMGQRLFF	TGTGCCAGCAGTATGGGACAGAGACTGTTTTTT
TRBJ1-2	NA	TRBV28	few	CASAESSYGYTF	TGTGCCAGCGCCGAGAGCAGTTATGGCTACACCTTC